This T cell receptor (beta chain) was profiled in a study of monozygotic twins with inflammatory bowel disease. Findings and caveats of the study: With inverse Simpson as the measure, TCRbeta diversity was lower in IBD patients than in healthy co-twins. Sharing of clonotypes with others was lower in IBD patients than in healthy twins, and this was especially so with disease activity.

TCRdb reworked the 5' RACE reads into one entry per CDR3 protein, no DNA. This sample's clone table lists about 160,000 distinct CDR3 sequences. On this clonotype: Its antigen is undetermined.

This TCR derives from a human donor with ulcerative colitis or Crohn's disease, or a healthy co-twin of an affected twin (not recorded which). The sequenced material came from blood.

CDR3 amino acids: CASTRTGRSGAEAFF. The chain couples TRBV11-1 to TRBJ1-1; TCRdb returns TRBD1, unconfirmable since there is no DNA. Per germline, CDR1 SGHAT and CDR2 FQDESV (reference sequence). The CDR3 extends over 15 amino acids.